The 25 T cell receptor beta chains below were found in one sample sequenced in a study of PD-L1 blockade in urothelial cancer. The data were produced by immunoSEQ multiplex PCR, yet TCRdb's version contains in-frame clones alone and is incomplete. The repertoire consists of fewer than 60,000 clones, with around 84% occurring once and the leading ten covering more than 3%. Time point described: pretreatment peripheral blood. The material was PBMCs, obtained around atezolizumab (anti-PD-L1) treatment. Every receptor here comes from an older man with urothelial cancer.

V gene TRBV29-1 combines with J gene TRBJ2-1, with 13 nucleotides matching TRBD2. The junction had 6 bases not matched to a gene; V was cut back by 5 bases and J by 5 bases. There are 15 residues in the CDR3. Germline values: CDR1 SQVTM, CDR2 ANQGSEA. The CDR3 nucleotides are TGCAGCGTTTGGACTAGCGGGAGTTTTAACAATGAGCAGTTCTTC. It codes for CSVWTSGSFNNEQFF.

The chain couples TRBV10-3 to TRBJ2-7; 9 nucleotides align to TRBD1. CDR1 ENHRY and CDR2 SYGVKD come from the germline V gene. The CDR3 length is 14 residues. J lost 5 bases, V lost 5 bases, and 7 bases had no gene match. The CDR3 bases are TGTGCCATCAGTCCGACAGGGGGAGGTAACGAGCAGTACTTC. This codes for CAISPTGGGNEQYF.

V is TRBV19 and J is TRBJ2-1, with D tentatively TRBD1 (5 bases). Germline V CDR1 and CDR2: LNHDA, SQIVND (reference sequence). The CDR3 runs 14 residues. V was clipped by 7 bases and J by 3 bases, with 13 bases between them. As DNA, the CDR3 is TGTGCCAGTATGGGGCGCAGGGACTACAATGAGCAGTTCTTC. Its protein is CASMGRRDYNEQFF.

The chain recombines TRBV6-1 with TRBJ2-2; 10 bases agree with TRBD1. The V gene's germline CDR1 is MNHNS and CDR2 SASEGT. The CDR3 extends over 14 amino acids. The ends lost 9 bases at V and 4 bases at J; junction bases unmatched: 5. The CDR3 DNA follows: TGTGCCAGTAAGACAGGGGGCATCACCGGGGAGCTGTTTTTT. Encoded protein: CASKTGGITGELFF.

The chain recombines TRBV18 with TRBJ1-1, with a tentative D call TRBD1 (6 bases). The V gene's germline CDR1 is KGHSH and CDR2 LQKENI. The V gene lost 3 bases and the J gene lost 5 bases, with 16 bases spanning the gap. The CDR3 consists of 15 residues. CDR3 sequence: CASSPLGGASTEAFF. The CDR3, as DNA: TGTGCCAGCTCACCTCTTGGGGGGGCGTCTACTGAAGCTTTCTTT.

The rearrangement links TRBV5-8 to TRBJ2-2, with D possibly TRBD2 on 5 matching bases. This CDR3 spans 16 amino acids. V was pared by 4 bases and J by 1 base, with 14 bases between. The germline V gene encodes CDR1 SGHTS and CDR2 YDEGEE. CDR3 DNA: TGTGCCAGCAGCCCTAGGACTGGAGGGAACACCGGGGAGCTGTTTTTT. Residues: CASSPRTGGNTGELFF. Looking up the rest from reference TRBV5-8 and TRBJ2-2 gives the full variable domain: EAGVTQSPTHLIKTRGQQATLRCSPISGHTSVYWYQQALGLGLQFLLWYDEGEERNRGNFPPRFSGRQFPNYSSELNVNALELEDSALYLCASSPRTGGNTGELFFGEGSRLTVL.

CDR3 DNA sequence: TGTGCCAGCAACCAGGGGGGAGCGGCGAAAGCTTTCTTT. Protein sequence: CASNQGGAAKAFF. The chain employs TRBV5-4 and TRBJ1-1; 7 bases are a match to TRBD1. The J segment lost 9 bases and the V segment lost 6 bases, leaving 11 bases of the junction unmatched. The CDR3 spans 13 residues. CDR1 is SGHNT, CDR2 YYREEE, per germline (reference sequence).

This clone has a handful of counts. V and J are TRBV9 and TRBJ2-7; the D gene is possibly TRBD2 (5 bases). Trimming pared 5 bases from V and 7 bases from J, leaving 22 bases between. This CDR3 region has 15 residues. CDR1 is SGDLS and CDR2 is YYNGEE in the germline V gene. The CDR3 DNA reads TGTGCCAGCAGTGCAGGAGCTCCGTCTTCGGGGGAGCAGTACTTC. Translated: CASSAGAPSSGEQYF.

This clone was seen just once. CDR3 loop: CASTRQGASKTEAFF. CDR3 bases: TGTGCCAGCACAAGACAGGGGGCATCAAAGACTGAAGCTTTCTTT. The chain joins TRBV2 to TRBJ1-1, with TRBD1 matching over 10 bases. The CDR3 is made up of 15 amino acids. Germline CDR1 and CDR2: SNHLY and FYNNEI. J was trimmed by 5 bases and V by 7 bases; bases with no gene match: 10.

The V gene is TRBV4-3, the J gene TRBJ2-7; D possibly corresponds to TRBD2 (6 bases). Germline CDR1 LGHNA, CDR2 YSLEER. The CDR3 totals 13 residues. Trimming stripped 0 bases from V and 7 bases from J, with 10 bases between. The CDR3 region is CASSQDLAGEQYF. As DNA, the CDR3 is TGCGCCAGCAGCCAAGATTTGGCGGGAGAGCAGTACTTC.

This chain links TRBV5-1 with TRBJ2-1; TRBD2 aligns across 8 bases. CDR3 size: 12 residues. Germline V gene lookup returns CDR1 SGHRS and CDR2 YFSETQ. Losses at the gene ends were 3 bases for V and 9 bases for J; bases not matched to a gene: 2. The CDR3 loop is CASSSTSGEQFF. CDR3 DNA sequence: TGCGCCAGCAGCTCCACTAGCGGTGAGCAGTTCTTC.

The chain couples TRBV7-9 to TRBJ2-7, with 9 nucleotides matching TRBD1. Germline loops: CDR1 SEHNR, CDR2 FQNEAQ (reference sequence). CDR3 length: 14 amino acids. V trimming: 5 bases; J trimming: 3 bases; junction bases outside the gene matches: 5. The CDR3 here is CASSIGQGYYEQYF. The CDR3 DNA reads as TGTGCCAGCAGCATAGGACAGGGGTACTACGAGCAGTACTTC.

The genes are TRBV5-5 and TRBJ2-5; 9 bases fit TRBD2. In germline, CDR1 is SGHKS, CDR2 YYEKEE (reference sequence). J lost 4 bases, V lost 5 bases, and 9 bases had no gene match. The CDR3 length is 15 residues. In DNA form, the CDR3 reads TGTGCCAGCAGTAGGACTAGCGTGGGGCGAGAGACCCAGTACTTC. Translated, it gives CASSRTSVGRETQYF.

The V and J genes are TRBV27 and TRBJ1-2; D might be TRBD1 (6 bases). CDR1 and CDR2 from the germline V gene are MNHEY and SMNVEV (reference sequence). V gave up 6 bases and J gave up 6 bases, with 20 bases separating them. CDR3 size: 15 residues. The DNA of the CDR3 is TGTGCCAGCAGCCCCTCCCGCGAGAGGGGGAATGGCTACACCTTC. Translating gives CASSPSRERGNGYTF.

The chain couples TRBV7-3 to TRBJ2-3; no firm D call. The germline CDR1 and CDR2 sequences are SGHTA and FQGTGA. This CDR3 contains 17 residues. Trimming left V 3 bases short and J 6 bases short, with 22 bases between. CDR3 residues: CASSLSPPMLSRDTQYF. The CDR3 DNA reads TGTGCCAGCAGCTTGTCGCCACCTATGTTGTCACGGGATACGCAGTATTTT.

The rearrangement uses TRBV11-3 and TRBJ2-7; D might be TRBD2 (6 bases). Deletions cut 5 bases from V and 0 bases from J, with 17 bases between. Germline assignment: CDR1 SGHNT and CDR2 YENEEA. The CDR3 runs 16 residues. Here the CDR3 reads CASSPGGTQSSYEQYF. In nucleotides, the CDR3 is TGTGCCAGCAGCCCTGGGGGGACCCAATCCTCCTACGAGCAGTACTTC.

This rearrangement joins TRBV29-1 to TRBJ1-4; TRBD1 might be the D (5 bases). Germline assignment: CDR1 SQVTM and CDR2 ANQGSEA. This CDR3 is built from 17 residues. The CDR3 nucleotides are TGCAAAACAGGCGGTACGAACCCAAGAAATGAATTAGAAAAACTGTTTTTT. Protein sequence: CKTGGTNPRNELEKLFF.

The V call is TRBV5-1, the J call TRBJ1-5; D is unresolved. V was shortened by 0 bases and J by 0 bases, with 7 bases between the two germline ends. The CDR3 runs 15 residues. CDR1 is SGHRS, CDR2 YFSETQ, per germline. CDR3 protein: CASSLAGNSNQPQHF. In nucleotides, the CDR3 is TGCGCCAGCAGCTTGGCCGGGAATAGCAATCAGCCCCAGCATTTT.

The rearrangement uses TRBV29-1 and TRBJ2-1; 10 bases agree with TRBD1. The ends lost 0 bases at V and 6 bases at J; junction bases unmatched: 2. This CDR3 region has 14 residues. Germline CDR1 is SQVTM and CDR2 is ANQGSEA. CDR3 DNA: TGCAGCGTTGAAGAATGGACAGGGGGCAATGAGCAGTTCTTC. Translating gives CSVEEWTGGNEQFF.

The chain is built from TRBV6-1 and TRBJ1-5; D gene uncertain. The V gene's germline CDR1 is MNHNS and CDR2 SASEGT. V lost 6 bases and J lost 2, with 14 bases in between. This CDR3 contains 15 residues. CDR3 protein: CASRPVGGGNQPQHF. DNA of the CDR3: TGTGCCAGCAGACCCGTTGGTGGAGGCAATCAGCCCCAGCATTTT.

The chain employs TRBV10-3 and TRBJ2-7, with D possibly TRBD2 on 6 matching bases. The CDR3 consists of 15 residues. The germline gives CDR1 ENHRY, CDR2 SYGVKD. Trimming removed 0 bases from V and 1 base from J, with 10 bases in between. The DNA for the CDR3 is TGTGCCATCAGTGAGTCTGGCGGGGTTTCCTACGAGCAGTACTTC. It specifies CAISESGGVSYEQYF.

This chain uses TRBV5-4 with TRBJ1-2; 9 bases match TRBD1. V shed 5 bases and J 4 bases; nucleotides not matched to a gene: 9. The CDR3 covers 15 residues. Germline V gene sequence: CDR1 SGHNT, CDR2 YYREEE (reference sequence). The CDR3 reads CASSLGQGQVYGYTF. CDR3 DNA: TGTGCCAGCAGTCTGGGACAGGGACAAGTCTATGGCTACACCTTC.

This clone was seen more than once but under ten times. The genes are TRBV6-5 and TRBJ2-5; 7 bases fit TRBD1. V gave up 8 bases and J gave up 1 base; unmatched junction bases: 7. The germline CDR1 and CDR2 sequences are MNHEY and SVGAGI. The CDR3 runs to 14 residues. For the CDR3, the DNA is TGTGCCAGCCGAACCACAGGGGCCCAAGAGACCCAGTACTTC. This encodes CASRTTGAQETQYF.

The J gene is TRBJ2-3, the V gene TRBV29-1; 11 positions agree with TRBD2. The CDR3 consists of 14 residues. Germline CDR1 reads SQVTM; CDR2 reads ANQGSEA. The junction had 4 bases not matched to a gene; V was cut back by 6 bases and J by 2 bases. The chain's CDR3 is CSVSSGRDTDTQYF. CDR3 in DNA: TGCAGCGTCAGTAGCGGGAGGGACACAGATACGCAGTATTTT.

This clone was seen only a few times. The chain recombines TRBV6-6 with TRBJ2-7, with unresolved D. V lost 2 bases to trimming and J lost 0 bases, with 8 bases between them. The CDR3 runs to 14 residues. The germline CDR1 and CDR2 sequences are MNHNY and SVGAGI (reference sequence). The CDR3, as DNA: TGTGCCAGCAGTTACAGCCAGGCCTCCTACGAGCAGTACTTC. Amino acid sequence: CASSYSQASYEQYF.